These 22 T cell receptor beta chains originate from one sample sequenced in a study of blood T cell repertoires in COVID-19. Method: immunoSEQ multiplex PCR; TCRdb's copy keeps in-frame clones and lacks some. The table has some 88,000 clones, roughly 84% seen once. The sequenced material came from peripheral blood. The origin of the receptors is a woman aged 70 to 79 with acute or convalescent COVID-19.

This clone was counted between two and nine times. V and J are TRBV19 and TRBJ1-1; D gene unclear. The CDR3 contains 11 residues. The ends were cut back, 9 bases at V and 6 bases at J, with 11 bases in the middle. CDR1 is LNHDA, CDR2 SQIVND, per germline (reference sequence). This CDR3 reads CASRYSAEAFF. Here the CDR3 DNA reads TGTGCCAGCCGGTATTCCGCTGAAGCTTTCTTT.

The chain has TRBV19 and TRBJ1-6; 7 nucleotides line up with TRBD1. V dropped 1 base and J dropped 6; count of bases not matched to a gene: 6. The germline gives CDR1 LNHDA, CDR2 SQIVND (reference sequence). This CDR3 contains 16 residues. CDR3 in amino acids: CASSIVGQAINSPLHF. Written as DNA, the CDR3 is TGTGCCAGTAGTATAGTTGGACAGGCTATTAATTCACCCCTCCACTTT.

The V call is TRBV6-4, the J call TRBJ2-3; 14 bases fit TRBD2. Germline V gene data show CDR1 as MRHNA and CDR2 as SNTAGT. Losses at the gene ends were 1 base for V and 6 bases for J; bases not matched to a gene: 9. This CDR3 comprises 18 residues. CDR3 nucleotides: TGTGCCAGCAGTGACTATTGGGGACTAGCGGGAGAGTCGGATACGCAGTATTTT. Translation gives CASSDYWGLAGESDTQYF.

The chain has TRBV6-5 and TRBJ2-7, with D perhaps TRBD2 (5 bases). The V gene lost 6 bases and the J gene lost 6 bases, with 12 bases spanning the gap. Germline CDR1 MNHEY, CDR2 SVGAGI. The CDR3 runs 12 residues. CDR3 residues: CASSMREGEQYV. The CDR3 bases are TGTGCCAGCAGCATGAGGGAAGGCGAGCAGTACGTC.

This sequence joins TRBV6-5 and TRBJ1-2; 7 nucleotides match TRBD1. This CDR3 region has 12 residues. Germline assignment: CDR1 MNHEY and CDR2 SVGAGI. Trimming at V came to 7 bases and at J to 8 bases, leaving 7 bases not matched to a gene. CDR3 DNA: TGTGCCAGCAAACAGGGGTTCTACGGCTACACCTTC. Protein product: CASKQGFYGYTF.

The gene calls are TRBV10-2 and TRBJ1-2; D is possibly TRBD1 (5 bases). The CDR3 loop spans 14 amino acids. Trimming removed 6 bases at V and 7 bases at J, with 18 bases between. Per germline, CDR1 WSHSY and CDR2 SAAADI. The CDR3 loop reads CASRATDMPGGYTF. Written as DNA, the CDR3 is TGCGCCAGCAGGGCTACGGACATGCCGGGTGGCTACACCTTC.

V is TRBV6-1 and J is TRBJ2-7; the D gene is possibly TRBD2 (7 bases). Trimming stripped 2 bases from V and 3 bases from J, with 17 bases between. Germline V lookup: CDR1 MNHNS, CDR2 SASEGT. This CDR3 is 16 amino acids long. The DNA of the CDR3 is TGTGCCAGCAGTGAATCCGGGGGGCTAGGGGTCTACGAGCAGTACGTC. Translated: CASSESGGLGVYEQYV.

The chain joins TRBV6-5 to TRBJ2-7; 15 bases align to TRBD2. This CDR3 has 15 amino acids. Per germline, CDR1 MNHEY and CDR2 SVGAGI. V dropped 8 bases and J dropped 9; count of bases not matched to a gene: 11. CDR3: CASDWTSGGGQGQYV. CDR3 nucleotides: TGTGCCAGCGACTGGACTAGCGGGGGGGGGCAAGGGCAGTACGTC.

The chain employs TRBV11-2 and TRBJ2-2; the match to TRBD2 covers 8 bases. There are 18 residues in the CDR3. CDR1 and CDR2 (germline): SGHAT, FQNNGV. V shed 1 base and J 9 bases; nucleotides not matched to a gene: 16. The CDR3 coding sequence is TGTGCCAGCAGCTTAGGAGGTAGCGGGGAGACTACCAGCCGGGAGCTGTTTTTT. Translating gives CASSLGGSGETTSRELFF.

This sequence joins TRBV5-8 and TRBJ1-1, with D possibly matching TRBD1 (5 bases). V dropped 2 bases and J dropped 5 bases, with 7 bases sitting between them. CDR1 is SGHTS and CDR2 is YDEGEE in the germline V gene. The CDR3 sequence is 12 residues long. CDR3 sequence reads: CASSFGGTEAFF. For the CDR3, the DNA is TGTGCCAGCAGCTTTGGGGGGACTGAAGCTTTCTTT.

The gene calls are TRBV16 and TRBJ1-4, with 9 bases lining up with TRBD1. This CDR3 is built from 15 residues. V was pared by 5 bases and J by 4 bases, with 5 bases of the junction left unmatched. Germline CDR1 and CDR2: KGHSY and FQNENV. In nucleotides, the CDR3 is TGTGCCAGCAGCTACGACAGGGGGTTTAATGAAAAACTGTTTTTT. Translated: CASSYDRGFNEKLFF.

This clone occurred once. The V and J genes are TRBV18 and TRBJ2-7; maybe TRBD2 (6 bases). The CDR3 is 12 amino acids. CDR1 is KGHSH, CDR2 LQKENI, per germline. The V end lost 3 bases, the J end lost 9 bases, and 12 bases lay between the germline ends. CDR3 nucleotides: TGTGCCAGCTCACCTGGGGAGGCCGCGCAGTACGTC. Protein: CASSPGEAAQYV.

CDR3 loop: CASSGTGASSGANVLTF. The CDR3 bases are TGTGCCAGCAGCGGAACAGGGGCGTCCTCTGGGGCCAACGTCCTGACTTTC. The chain employs TRBV9 and TRBJ2-6, with TRBD1 identical over 7 bases. Germline CDR1 SGDLS, CDR2 YYNGEE. V lost 3 bases, J lost 0 bases, and 6 bases stayed unmatched. The CDR3 length is 17 residues.

The J gene is TRBJ1-1, the V gene TRBV6-5; 7 bases line up with TRBD1. The V segment lost 2 bases and the J segment 0 bases; nucleotides outside the gene matches: 3. The CDR3 is 15 residues long. CDR1 and CDR2 (germline): MNHEY, SVGAGI. CDR3 DNA: TGTGCCAGCAGTTACCGGGACAGTATGAACACTGAAGCTTTCTTT. It encodes CASSYRDSMNTEAFF.

This chain connects TRBV19 to TRBJ1-5, with TRBD1 identical over 7 bases. Looked up from germline, CDR1 is LNHDA and CDR2 is SQIVND (reference sequence). The CDR3 covers 16 residues. With 6 bases clipped from V and 2 bases from J, the junction kept 10 bases outside the gene matches. CDR3 loop: CASRMTGLGGNQPQHF. CDR3 coding DNA: TGTGCCAGTAGGATGACAGGGTTGGGAGGCAATCAGCCCCAGCATTTT.

The V and J genes are TRBV7-9 and TRBJ2-1; 8 bases are a match to TRBD1. J gave up 1 base and V 4 bases, and 6 bases lay outside the gene matches. CDR3 length: 16 residues. Per the germline V gene, CDR1 is SEHNR and CDR2 is FQNEAQ (reference sequence). The CDR3 DNA is TGTGCCAGCAGCTACGGACAGGGAGTATCCTACAATGAGCAGTTCTTC. It is translated as CASSYGQGVSYNEQFF.

This CDR3 is CASSQAGQADLTF. The CDR3 bases are TGCGCCAGCAGCCAAGCTGGACAGGCGGACCTGACTTTC. The chain combines TRBV4-1 with TRBJ2-6; 7 positions match TRBD1. With V trimmed by 1 base and J by 15 bases, 6 bases remained unmatched. The CDR3 length is 13 residues. Germline V lookup: CDR1 MGHRA, CDR2 YSYEKL.

This chain joins TRBV12-3 or TRBV12-4 and TRBJ2-2; D is undetermined. Trimming removed 3 bases from V and 5 bases from J, with 7 bases in between. The CDR3 runs 13 residues. The CDR3 loop is CASSLGRTGELFF. The CDR3 DNA reads as TGTGCCAGCAGTTTGGGCAGAACCGGGGAGCTGTTTTTT.

V gene TRBV7-8 combines with J gene TRBJ2-2; D not certain. The germline V gene has CDR1 SGHVS and CDR2 FQNEAQ. V was shortened by 5 bases and J by 0 bases, with 10 bases between the two germline ends. This CDR3 region has 15 residues. The CDR3 DNA reads as TGTGCCAGCAGCGTTCAGGTTACGAACACCGGGGAGCTGTTTTTT. It codes for CASSVQVTNTGELFF.

This chain links TRBV19 with TRBJ1-2, with D uncertain. Trimming removed 3 bases at V and 2 bases at J, with 13 bases between. Germline CDR1 is LNHDA and CDR2 is SQIVND (reference sequence). The CDR3 extends over 15 amino acids. The DNA for the CDR3 is TGTGCCAGTAGTATTTCAATCGGGTCGAACTATGGCTACACCTTC. This encodes CASSISIGSNYGYTF.

In its sample, this clone was seen once. The V gene is TRBV7-8, the J gene TRBJ2-1; unclear D gene. Trimming took 1 base from V and 2 from J, leaving 9 bases between them. CDR3 length: 15 residues. Germline V gene sequence: CDR1 SGHVS, CDR2 FQNEAQ. CDR3 nucleotides: TGTGCCAGCAGCTTAGATGGGCATACCTACAATGAGCAGTTCTTC. Protein sequence: CASSLDGHTYNEQFF.

This clone has just one count. The CDR3: CASSTGVSTDTQYF. CDR3 bases: TGTGCCAGCAGCACCGGGGTTAGCACAGATACGCAGTATTTT. This chain connects TRBV6-5 to TRBJ2-3; D perhaps matches TRBD2 (5 bases). Trimming removed 6 bases at V and 0 bases at J, with 10 bases between. The length of the CDR3 is 14 residues. Germline-derived CDR1 and CDR2 are MNHEY and SVGAGI.